The clone carrying this TCR beta chain was detected many times. Its specificity is unknown. J was trimmed by 4 bases and V by 6 bases; bases with no gene match: 5. Germline CDR1 MNHEY, CDR2 SVGEGT. This CDR3 has 14 amino acids. Time point described: newly diagnosed GD, antithyroid drugs for less than 3 months. RNA isolated from PBMCs was used to make the TCR library. For TCR beta, libraries came from iRepertoire HTBI primers and Arm-PCR of CDR3 regions. TCRdb independently ran MiXCR on the multiplex PCR reads; one entry per CDR3 protein. The data show around 250,000 distinct CDR3 sequences, over 20% seen once. This specimen belongs to a study of regulatory T cells in long-lasting Graves disease. Overall study results and limits: It was in persistent disease that TRBV28, TRBJ1-2 and TRBJ2-5 were favored.

The sample consisted of peripheral blood mononuclear cells (PBMCs), taken at new diagnosis, from a patient treated with antithyroid drugs. This TCR was sampled from a female donor with Graves disease. This chain uses TRBV6-2 or TRBV6-3 with TRBJ2-3; 9 nucleotides match TRBD2. The CDR3 protein is CASRASGIADTQYF. The CDR3 DNA follows: TGTGCCAGCAGGGCTAGCGGGATCGCAGATACGCAGTATTTT.